The clone carrying this TCR beta chain was seen only once. These data originate in a study of blood T cells in healthy people across ages. Using a J-beta primer mix together with a sample-barcoded 5' primer, a second PCR was run for roughly 7 to 12 cycles. Via MiXCR, TCRdb re-called the 5' RACE reads, giving one row per CDR3 protein. The profile shows over a million distinct CDR3 sequences, roughly 45% of them singletons. Germline V CDR1 and CDR2: SGDLS, YYNGEE. Trimming took 0 bases from V and 4 from J; bases not matched to a gene: 9. The CDR3 loop spans 17 amino acids. Sample: blood. This chain uses TRBV9 with TRBJ2-3, with 9 bases fitting TRBD2. This clonotype was sampled from a woman aged 55-70 years in good health. DNA of the CDR3: TGTGCCAGCAGCGTAGATCCAGCGGGAGGAGTATCAGATACGCAGTATTTT. Residues: CASSVDPAGGVSDTQYF.